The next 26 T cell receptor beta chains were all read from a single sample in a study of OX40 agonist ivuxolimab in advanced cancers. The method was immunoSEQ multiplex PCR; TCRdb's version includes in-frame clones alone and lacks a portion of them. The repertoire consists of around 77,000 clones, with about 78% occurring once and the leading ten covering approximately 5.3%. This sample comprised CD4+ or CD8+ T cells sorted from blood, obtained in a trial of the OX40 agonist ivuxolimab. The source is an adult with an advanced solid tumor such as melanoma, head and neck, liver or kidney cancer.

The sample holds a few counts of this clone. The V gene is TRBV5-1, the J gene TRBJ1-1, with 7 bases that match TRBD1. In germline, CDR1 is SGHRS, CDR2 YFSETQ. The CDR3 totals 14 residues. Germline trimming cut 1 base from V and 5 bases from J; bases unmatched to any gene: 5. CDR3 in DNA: TGCGCCAGCAGCTTGCAGGGGGAGGGGACTGAAGCTTTCTTT. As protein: CASSLQGEGTEAFF.

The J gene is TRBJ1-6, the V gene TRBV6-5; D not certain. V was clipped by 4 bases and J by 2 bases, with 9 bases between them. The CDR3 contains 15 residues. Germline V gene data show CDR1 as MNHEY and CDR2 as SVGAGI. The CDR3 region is CASSSSSTYNSPLHF. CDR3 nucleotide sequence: TGTGCCAGCAGTTCTAGCAGTACCTATAATTCACCCCTCCACTTT.

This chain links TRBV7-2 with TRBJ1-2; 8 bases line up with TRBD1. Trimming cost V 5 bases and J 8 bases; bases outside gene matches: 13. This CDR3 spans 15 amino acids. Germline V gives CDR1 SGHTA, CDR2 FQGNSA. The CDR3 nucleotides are TGTGCCAGCAGCCCGCAGGGGGCAGGGGCGCGGGGCTACACCTTC. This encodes CASSPQGAGARGYTF.

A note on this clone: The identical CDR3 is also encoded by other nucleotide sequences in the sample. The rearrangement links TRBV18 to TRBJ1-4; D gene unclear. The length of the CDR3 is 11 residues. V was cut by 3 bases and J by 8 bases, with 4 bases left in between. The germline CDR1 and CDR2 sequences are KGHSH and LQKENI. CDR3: CASSPGEKLFF. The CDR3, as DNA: TGTGCCAGCTCACCCGGGGAAAAACTGTTTTTT.

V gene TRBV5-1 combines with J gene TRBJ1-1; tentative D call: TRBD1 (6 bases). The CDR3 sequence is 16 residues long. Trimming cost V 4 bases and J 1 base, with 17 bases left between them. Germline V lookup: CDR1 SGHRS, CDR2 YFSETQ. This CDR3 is CASSRQQGRANTEAFF. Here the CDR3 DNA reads TGCGCCAGCAGCCGGCAACAGGGTAGAGCGAACACTGAAGCTTTCTTT. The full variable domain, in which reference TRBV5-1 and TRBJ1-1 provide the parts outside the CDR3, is KAGVTQTPRYLIKTRGQQVTLSCSPISGHRSVSWYQQTPGQGLQFLFEYFSETQRNKGNFPGRFSGRQFSNSRSEMNVSTLELGDSALYLCASSRQQGRANTEAFFGQGTRLTVV.

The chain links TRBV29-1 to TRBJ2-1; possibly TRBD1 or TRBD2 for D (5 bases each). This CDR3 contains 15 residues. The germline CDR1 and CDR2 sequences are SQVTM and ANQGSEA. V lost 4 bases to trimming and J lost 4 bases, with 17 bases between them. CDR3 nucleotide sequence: TGCAGCGTTGGAGGGGAAAGGGCCTTTTACAATGAGCAGTTCTTC. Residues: CSVGGERAFYNEQFF.

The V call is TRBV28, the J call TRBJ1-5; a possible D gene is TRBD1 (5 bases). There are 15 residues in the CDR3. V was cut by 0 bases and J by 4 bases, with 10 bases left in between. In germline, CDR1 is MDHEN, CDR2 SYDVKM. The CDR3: CASSLWGQVNQPQHF. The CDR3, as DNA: TGTGCCAGCAGTTTATGGGGGCAGGTGAATCAGCCCCAGCATTTT.

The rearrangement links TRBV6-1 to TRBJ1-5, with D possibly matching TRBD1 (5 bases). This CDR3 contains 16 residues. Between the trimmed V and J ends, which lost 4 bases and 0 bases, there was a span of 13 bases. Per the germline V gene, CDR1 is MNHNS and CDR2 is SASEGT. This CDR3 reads CASSVDSRYSNQPQHF. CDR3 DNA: TGTGCCAGCAGTGTCGACAGCAGATATAGCAATCAGCCCCAGCATTTT.

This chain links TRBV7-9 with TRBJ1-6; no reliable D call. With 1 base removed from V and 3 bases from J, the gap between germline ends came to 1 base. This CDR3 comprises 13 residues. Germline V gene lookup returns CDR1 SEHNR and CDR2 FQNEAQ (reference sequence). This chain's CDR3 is CASSLDYNSPLHF. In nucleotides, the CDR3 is TGTGCCAGCAGCTTAGACTATAATTCACCCCTCCACTTT.

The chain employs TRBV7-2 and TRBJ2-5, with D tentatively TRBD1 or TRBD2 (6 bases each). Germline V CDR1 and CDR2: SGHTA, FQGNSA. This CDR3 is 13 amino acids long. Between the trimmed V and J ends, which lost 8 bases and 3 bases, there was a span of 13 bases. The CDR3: CASAGRGEETQYF. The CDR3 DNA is TGTGCCAGCGCGGGAAGGGGGGAAGAGACCCAGTACTTC.

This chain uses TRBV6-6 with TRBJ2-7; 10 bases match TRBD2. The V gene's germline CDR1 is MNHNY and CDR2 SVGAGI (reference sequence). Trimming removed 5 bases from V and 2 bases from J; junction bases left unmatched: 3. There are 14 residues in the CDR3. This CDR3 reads CASSALAGPYEQYF. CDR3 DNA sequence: TGTGCCAGCAGTGCACTAGCGGGACCCTACGAGCAGTACTTC.

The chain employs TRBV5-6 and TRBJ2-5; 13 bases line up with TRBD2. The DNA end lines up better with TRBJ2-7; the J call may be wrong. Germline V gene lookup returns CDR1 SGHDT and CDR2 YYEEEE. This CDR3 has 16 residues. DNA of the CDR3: TGTGCCAGCAGCTACGGACTAGCGGGGGCCTCCTACGAGCAGTACTTC. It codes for CASSYGLAGASYEQYF.

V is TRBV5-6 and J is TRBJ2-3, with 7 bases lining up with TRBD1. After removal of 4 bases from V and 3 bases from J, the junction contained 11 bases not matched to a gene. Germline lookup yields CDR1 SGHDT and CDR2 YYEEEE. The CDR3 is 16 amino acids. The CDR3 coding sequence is TGTGCCAGCAGCGCCCCGCGAGGGGGCCGGACAGATACGCAGTATTTT. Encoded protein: CASSAPRGGRTDTQYF. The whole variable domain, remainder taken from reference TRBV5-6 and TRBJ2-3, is DAGVTQSPTHLIKTRGQQVTLRCSPKSGHDTVSWYQQALGQGPQFIFQYYEEEERQRGNFPDRFSGHQFPNYSSELNVNALLLGDSALYLCASSAPRGGRTDTQYFGPGTRLTVL.

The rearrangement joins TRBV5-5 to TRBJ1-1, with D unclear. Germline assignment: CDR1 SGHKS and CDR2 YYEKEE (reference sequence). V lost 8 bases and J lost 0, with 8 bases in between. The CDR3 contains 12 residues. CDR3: CASQSLNTEAFF. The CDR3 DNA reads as TGTGCCAGTCAGAGTCTGAACACTGAAGCTTTCTTT.

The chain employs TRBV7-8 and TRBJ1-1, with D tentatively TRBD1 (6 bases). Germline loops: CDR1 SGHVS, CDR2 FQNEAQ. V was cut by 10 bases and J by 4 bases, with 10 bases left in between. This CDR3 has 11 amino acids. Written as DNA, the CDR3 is TGTGCCACCGCAGGGGTCACTGAAGCTTTCTTT. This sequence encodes CATAGVTEAFF.

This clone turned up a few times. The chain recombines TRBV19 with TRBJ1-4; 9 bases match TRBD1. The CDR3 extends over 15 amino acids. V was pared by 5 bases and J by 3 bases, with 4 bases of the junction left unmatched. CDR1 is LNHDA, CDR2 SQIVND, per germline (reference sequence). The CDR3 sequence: CASSDRGFANEKLFF. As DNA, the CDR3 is TGTGCCAGTAGTGACAGGGGGTTCGCTAATGAAAAACTGTTTTTT.

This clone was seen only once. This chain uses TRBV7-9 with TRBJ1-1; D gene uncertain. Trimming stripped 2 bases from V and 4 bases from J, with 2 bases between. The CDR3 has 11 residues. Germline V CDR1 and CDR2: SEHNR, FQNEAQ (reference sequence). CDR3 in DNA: TGTGCCAGCAGCTTAATCACTGAAGCTTTCTTT. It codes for CASSLITEAFF. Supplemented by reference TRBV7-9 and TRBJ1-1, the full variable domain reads DTGVSQNPRHKITKRGQNVTFRCDPISEHNRLYWYRQTLGQGPEFLTYFQNEAQLEKSRLLSDRFSAERPKGSFSTLEIQRTEQGDSAMYLCASSLITEAFFGQGTRLTVV.

CDR3 sequence: CASSAHGTEYQPQHF. In DNA, the CDR3 is TGTGCCAGCAGCGCTCACGGGACCGAATATCAGCCCCAGCATTTT. V is TRBV11-3 and J is TRBJ1-5; the D gene is possibly TRBD1 (5 bases). CDR1 is SGHNT, CDR2 YENEEA, per germline. The CDR3 spans 15 residues. V was pared by 5 bases and J by 5 bases, with 16 bases between.

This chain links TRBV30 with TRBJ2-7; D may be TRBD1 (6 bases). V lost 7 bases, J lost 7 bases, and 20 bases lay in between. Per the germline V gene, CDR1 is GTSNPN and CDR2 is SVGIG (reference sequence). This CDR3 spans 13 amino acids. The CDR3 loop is CASRRGHDFEQYF. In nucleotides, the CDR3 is TGTGCCTCCAGACGGGGACATGATTTTGAGCAGTACTTC.

CDR3 sequence reads: CASTASGGFNTGELFF. CDR3 in DNA: TGTGCCAGTACCGCTAGCGGGGGCTTTAACACCGGGGAGCTGTTTTTT. The chain recombines TRBV19 with TRBJ2-2; 10 bases agree with TRBD2. V shed 7 bases and J 2 bases; nucleotides not matched to a gene: 7. CDR1 is LNHDA and CDR2 is SQIVND in the germline V gene (reference sequence). The CDR3 totals 16 residues. The full variable domain, completed using reference TRBV19 and TRBJ2-2, is DGGITQSPKYLFRKEGQNVTLSCEQNLNHDAMYWYRQDPGQGLRLIYYSQIVNDFQKGDIAEGYSVSREKKESFPLTVTSAQKNPTAFYLCASTASGGFNTGELFFGEGSRLTVL.

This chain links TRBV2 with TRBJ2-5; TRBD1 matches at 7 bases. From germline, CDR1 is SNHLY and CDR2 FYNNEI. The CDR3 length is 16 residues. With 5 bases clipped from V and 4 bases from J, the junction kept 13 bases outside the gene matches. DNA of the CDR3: TGTGCCAGCAGTCCGACCGGGACAGAGATTGGAGAGACCCAGTACTTC. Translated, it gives CASSPTGTEIGETQYF.

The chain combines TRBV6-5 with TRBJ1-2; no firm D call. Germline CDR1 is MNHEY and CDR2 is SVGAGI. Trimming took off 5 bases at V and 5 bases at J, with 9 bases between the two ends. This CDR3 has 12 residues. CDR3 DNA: TGTGCCAGCAGTACACCGGGGTATGGCTACACCTTC. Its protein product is CASSTPGYGYTF.

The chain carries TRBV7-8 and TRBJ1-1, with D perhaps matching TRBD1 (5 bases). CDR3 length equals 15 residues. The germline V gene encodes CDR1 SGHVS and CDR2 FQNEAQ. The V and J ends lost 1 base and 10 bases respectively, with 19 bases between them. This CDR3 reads CASSLGFGGLSRAFF. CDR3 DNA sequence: TGTGCCAGCAGCTTAGGGTTCGGGGGGTTATCCCGAGCTTTCTTT.

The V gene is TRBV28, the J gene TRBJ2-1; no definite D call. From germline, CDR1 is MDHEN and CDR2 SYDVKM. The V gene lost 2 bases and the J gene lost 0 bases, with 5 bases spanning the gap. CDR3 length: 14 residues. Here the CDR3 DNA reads TGTGCCAGCAGTTTAGCCAACTCCTACAATGAGCAGTTCTTC. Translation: CASSLANSYNEQFF.

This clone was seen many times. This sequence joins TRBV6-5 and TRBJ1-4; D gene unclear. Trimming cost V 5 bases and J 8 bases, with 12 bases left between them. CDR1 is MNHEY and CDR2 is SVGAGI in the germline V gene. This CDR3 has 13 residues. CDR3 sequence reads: CASSEGWEEKLFF. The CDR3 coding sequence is TGTGCCAGCAGTGAGGGATGGGAAGAAAAACTGTTTTTT.

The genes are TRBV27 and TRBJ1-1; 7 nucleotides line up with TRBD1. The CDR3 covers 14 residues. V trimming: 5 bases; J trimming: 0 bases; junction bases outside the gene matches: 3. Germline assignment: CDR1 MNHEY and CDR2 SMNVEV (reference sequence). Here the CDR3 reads CASSLGGMNTEAFF. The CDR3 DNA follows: TGTGCCAGCAGTCTAGGGGGCATGAACACTGAAGCTTTCTTT.